These T cell receptor beta chains were read from a single sample in a study of Ad26.COV2.S vaccination and SARS-CoV-2 variants. The protocol was immunoSEQ multiplex PCR, while the TCRdb copy is restricted to in-frame clones and leaves out a portion. This sample yields 250,000 to 300,000 clones, of which more than 70% are seen a single time; approximately 3.3% belongs to the top ten. The material sequenced was peripheral blood, taken in a trial of Ad26.COV2.S vaccine versus placebo. These receptors were obtained from a person aged 18-65 years who received the Ad26.COV2.S COVID-19 vaccine or a placebo. Both conserved end residues are part of each CDR3. The D gene is left open where the match is weak. Expanded clones get a size class; other rows say once, few or many, or leave the size out.

D gene,J gene,clone size,V gene,CDR3 DNA,CDR3 protein
.,TRBJ2-7,.,TRBV4-2,TGTGCCAGCAGCCAAGAAGCGGAGCGGATCTACGAGCAGTACTTC,CASSQEAERIYEQYF
TRBD1,TRBJ2-4,once,TRBV9,TGTGCCAGCAGCGTAGACCTGGACAGGGCGCGGTACTTC,CASSVDLDRARYF
.,TRBJ1-1,.,TRBV6-1,TGTGCCAGCAGTGAAGCGGAAGGGTGGACGGCTTTCTTT,CASSEAEGWTAFF
.,TRBJ1-5,.,TRBV2,TGTGCCAGCACCGAGGGTGCAGAGGGAAATCAGCCCCAGCATTTT,CASTEGAEGNQPQHF
TRBD1,TRBJ1-1,.,TRBV9,TGTGCCAGCAGCGCCCCACAGGGGTTGAACACTGAAGCTTTCTTT,CASSAPQGLNTEAFF
.,TRBJ2-3,.,TRBV5-1,TGCGCCAGCAGCTCGAACACAATCGGCACAGATACGCAGTATTTT,CASSSNTIGTDTQYF
TRBD2,TRBJ2-1,.,TRBV19,TGTGCCAGTAGGGGACTAGCCTACAATGAGCAGTTCTTC,CASRGLAYNEQFF
TRBD1,TRBJ2-7,.,TRBV23-1,TGCGCCAGCAGTCCGGACAGGCTGAGGTTGGGGGAGCAGTACTTC,CASSPDRLRLGEQYF
.,TRBJ2-7,.,TRBV11-2,TGTGCCAGCAGCTTAGGCCGGACCGACTACGAGCAGTACTTC,CASSLGRTDYEQYF
TRBD1,TRBJ1-1,.,TRBV11-1,TGTGCCAGCAGCCTAGAACAGGGGATGGGCACTGAAGCTTTCTTT,CASSLEQGMGTEAFF
TRBD2,TRBJ2-1,.,TRBV18,TGTGCCAGCTCCCGAGAATCCCTAGCGGGGGTAGGGAATGAGCAGTTCTTC,CASSRESLAGVGNEQFF
.,TRBJ1-5,.,TRBV4-2,TGTGCCAGCAGCCTGTCTAGGGTTAGCAATCAGCCCCAGCATTTT,CASSLSRVSNQPQHF
.,TRBJ2-1,.,TRBV4-1,TGCGCCAGCAGCCAGCCTGCCCTAAGGACAAGTACAAACAACGAATACAATGAGCAGTTCTTC,CASSQPALRTSTNNEYNEQFF
TRBD1,TRBJ1-5,.,TRBV6-1,TGTGCCAGCAGTGAAGCGTCACAGGGGTATCAGCCCCAGCATTTT,CASSEASQGYQPQHF
.,TRBJ1-1,few,TRBV12-5,TGTGCTAGTGGTTTGCGGGGGGCAGGCACTGAAGCTTTCTTT,CASGLRGAGTEAFF
.,TRBJ2-5,.,TRBV27,TGTGCCAGCATGGGGCTCCTCGGGGAGACCCAGTACTTC,CASMGLLGETQYF
.,TRBJ2-7,.,TRBV2,TGTGCCAGCATCGGGCTAGCGAGGAACGAGCAGTACTTC,CASIGLARNEQYF
.,TRBJ2-7,.,TRBV18,TGTGCCAGCGCACCGGGTCCTAGGGGCGAGCAGTACTTC,CASAPGPRGEQYF
.,TRBJ2-3,.,TRBV12-5,TGTGCTAGTGGCCCGGGCACCACAGATACGCAGTATTTT,CASGPGTTDTQYF
.,TRBJ1-6,once,TRBV5-1,TGCGCCAGCAGCTTCCTCGGAGGGGGTTCACCCCTCCACTTT,CASSFLGGGSPLHF
.,TRBJ2-3,.,TRBV7-9,TGTGCCAGCAGCTTAGCGCGAGGGGCCGGAGATACGCAGTATTTT,CASSLARGAGDTQYF
TRBD2,TRBJ2-5,.,TRBV19,TGTGCCAGTAGTCAACCGGGACTAGCGGGAGCAAGCCAAGAGACCCAGTACTTC,CASSQPGLAGASQETQYF
.,TRBJ1-2,.,TRBV3-1/TRBV3-2,TGTGCCAGCAGCCAAGATTATAGTTATGGCTACACCTTC,CASSQDYSYGYTF
.,TRBJ2-3,.,TRBV6-5,TGTGCCAGCAGTTACCAGGCACTTAGCACAGATACGCAGTATTTT,CASSYQALSTDTQYF
.,TRBJ2-1,.,TRBV10-3,TGTGCCATCAGGGAGCCCTTAGGGAATGAGCAGTTCTTC,CAIREPLGNEQFF
.,TRBJ2-1,.,TRBV6-6,TGTGCCAGCAGTTACTCGAAGGGGAGCTCCTACAATGAGCAGTTCTTC,CASSYSKGSSYNEQFF
.,TRBJ2-3,.,TRBV14,TGTGCCAGCAGCCAAGATACAGATACGCAGTATTTT,CASSQDTDTQYF
TRBD1,TRBJ1-2,.,TRBV6-5,TGTGCCAGCAGACGGACAGGGTCGGATGGCTACACCTTC,CASRRTGSDGYTF
.,TRBJ1-1,few,TRBV29-1,TGCAGCGTCGAACGGAGGGGTGATTGGACTGAAGCTTTCTTT,CSVERRGDWTEAFF
TRBD1,TRBJ2-7,.,TRBV5-1,TGCGCCAGCAGCGCCGACAGGGGAAACGAGCAGTACTTC,CASSADRGNEQYF
.,TRBJ2-7,.,TRBV5-3,TGTGCCAGAAGCTTGGCCACTCAGGGATGCTCCTACGAGCAGTACTTC,CARSLATQGCSYEQYF
.,TRBJ2-1,.,TRBV5-1,TGCGCCAGCAGCTTGAACCGGGATGAGCAGTTCTTC,CASSLNRDEQFF
TRBD1,TRBJ2-1,once,TRBV19,TGTGCCAGTAGTCTGCCAGGACAGGCACCCGACAATGAGCAGTTCTTC,CASSLPGQAPDNEQFF
TRBD2,TRBJ2-3,.,TRBV6-1,TGTGCCAGCAGTGAAGACCTATTCGGGAGGTTCGCAGATACGCAGTATTTT,CASSEDLFGRFADTQYF
TRBD1,TRBJ1-5,few,TRBV19,TGTGCCAGTAGGGGACAGGGGGGCAATCAGCCCCAGCATTTT,CASRGQGGNQPQHF
.,TRBJ1-6,.,TRBV5-1,TGCGCCAGCAGCGGCGATTCACCCCTCCACTTT,CASSGDSPLHF
TRBD1,TRBJ1-2,.,TRBV7-3,TGTGCCAGCAGCTTAACAGGGGGCAGTGGCTACACCTTC,CASSLTGGSGYTF
TRBD1,TRBJ1-2,.,TRBV7-2,TGTGCCAGCAGCAATGACAGGGCCATCCACTTC,CASSNDRAIHF
.,TRBJ2-7,once,TRBV2,TGTGCCAGCGGCGGGCCGGGGGACGAGCAGTACTTC,CASGGPGDEQYF
.,TRBJ2-7,.,TRBV6-5,TGTGCCAGCAGTACCCAGGGGTACGAGCAGTACTTC,CASSTQGYEQYF
.,TRBJ1-6,.,TRBV2,TGTGCCAGCAGGGCCAATTCACCCCTCCACTTT,CASRANSPLHF
.,TRBJ2-2,.,TRBV23-1,TGCGCCAGCAGTCAATATTGCCGGAGAACGGGGATTGGGGACACCGGGGAGCTGTTTTTT,CASSQYCRRTGIGDTGELFF
TRBD1,TRBJ1-2,.,TRBV2,TGTGCCAGCAGTGAAGTCCGATACAGGGGTTCTGGCTACACCTTC,CASSEVRYRGSGYTF